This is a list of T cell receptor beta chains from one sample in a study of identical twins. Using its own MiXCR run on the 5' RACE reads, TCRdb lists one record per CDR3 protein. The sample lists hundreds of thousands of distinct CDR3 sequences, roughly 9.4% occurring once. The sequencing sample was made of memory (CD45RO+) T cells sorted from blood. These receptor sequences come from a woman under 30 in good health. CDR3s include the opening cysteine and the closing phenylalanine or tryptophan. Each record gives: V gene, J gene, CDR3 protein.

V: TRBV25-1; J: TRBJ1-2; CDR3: CASSLGERYGYTF
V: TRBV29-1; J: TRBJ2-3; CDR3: CSVGRGTDTQYF
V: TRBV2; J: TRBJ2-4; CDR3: CASSDDRGGGNIQYF
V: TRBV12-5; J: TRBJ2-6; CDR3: CASDGSGANVLTF
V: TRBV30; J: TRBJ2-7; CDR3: CACLLAAGSGEQYF
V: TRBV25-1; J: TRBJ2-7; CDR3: CASSEPGTGTSEQYF
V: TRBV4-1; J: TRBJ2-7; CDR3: CASSRPGAGETYEQYF
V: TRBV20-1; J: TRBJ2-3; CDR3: CSAREPSGYSTDTQYF
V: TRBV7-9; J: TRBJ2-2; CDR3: CASSLTPRGGELFF
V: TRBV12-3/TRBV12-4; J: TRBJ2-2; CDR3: CASMGVGNTGELFF
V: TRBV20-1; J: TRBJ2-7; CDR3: CSAGDFRVYEQYF
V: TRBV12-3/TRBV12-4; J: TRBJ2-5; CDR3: CASSPTGTETQYF
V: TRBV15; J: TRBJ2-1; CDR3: CATSRRDSNEQFF
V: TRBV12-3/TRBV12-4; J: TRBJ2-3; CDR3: CASRGGLASDTQYF
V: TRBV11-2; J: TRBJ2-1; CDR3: CASSQGRTLNEQFF
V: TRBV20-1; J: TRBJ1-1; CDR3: CSARSFAGATEAFF
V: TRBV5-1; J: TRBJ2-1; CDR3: CASSLAIALPNEQFF
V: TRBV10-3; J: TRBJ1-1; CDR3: CAIRTTGGGPEAFF
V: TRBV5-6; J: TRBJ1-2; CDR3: CASSLEAGRGYTF
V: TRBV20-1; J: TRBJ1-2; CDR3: CSAELNYGYTF
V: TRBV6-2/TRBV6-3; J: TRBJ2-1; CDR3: CASSPRTGKIPFSYNEQFF
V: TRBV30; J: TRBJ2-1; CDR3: CAWSIYRGRGYNEQFF
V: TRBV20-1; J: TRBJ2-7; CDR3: CSAASSGRGYEQYF
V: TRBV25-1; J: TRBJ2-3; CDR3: CASSDGLLGGRNTDTQYF
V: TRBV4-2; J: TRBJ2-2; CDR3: CASSSGQANTGELFF
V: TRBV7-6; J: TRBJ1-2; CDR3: CASSLDSLNYGYTF
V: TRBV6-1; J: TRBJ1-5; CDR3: CASSEVRGQPQHF
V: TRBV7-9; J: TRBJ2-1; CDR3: CASSPVAGEQFF